The present entry profiles one TCR beta chain with its context. Antigen: not known. This sample is part of a study of beta chain features in type 1 diabetes. Every donor had blood drawn once into heparin, roughly 110 mL on average. As every portion of the isolated RNA was reverse transcribed, the sequencing read expressed TCRB transcripts. Measured with immunoSEQ multiplex PCR; TCRdb has only the in-frame clones, and not every one. The profile shows more than 60,000 clones, about 55% of them singletons. Study-wide results and caveats: Amplification by PCR could prefer shorter templates, with the same effect in patients and controls. Type 1 diabetes patients had fewer VDJ junction insertions and more deletions. These data did not resolve whether HLA type affects TCRB rearrangement.

V dropped 2 bases and J dropped 5; count of bases not matched to a gene: 9. CDR3 length: 17 residues. The germline gives CDR1 MNHNS, CDR2 SASEGT. The sequence was obtained from a woman between 18 and 30 years old in good health. The chain links TRBV6-1 to TRBJ2-5; 12 bases fit TRBD2. Material for sequencing was Tregs from blood. CDR3 coding DNA: TGTGCCAGCAGTGAATGGAAGACTAGCGGGGGAAGGGAGACCCAGTACTTC. It is translated as CASSEWKTSGGRETQYF.